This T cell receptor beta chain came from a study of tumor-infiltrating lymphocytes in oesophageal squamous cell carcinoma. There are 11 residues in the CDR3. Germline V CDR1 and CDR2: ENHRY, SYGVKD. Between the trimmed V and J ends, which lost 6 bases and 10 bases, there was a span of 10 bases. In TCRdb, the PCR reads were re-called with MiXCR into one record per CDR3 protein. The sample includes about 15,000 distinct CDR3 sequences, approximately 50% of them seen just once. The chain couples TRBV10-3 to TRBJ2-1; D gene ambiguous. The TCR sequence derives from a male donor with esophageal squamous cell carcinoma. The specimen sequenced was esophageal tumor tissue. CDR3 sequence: CAIREFREQFF. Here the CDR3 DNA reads TGTGCCATCAGAGAATTCCGCGAGCAGTTCTTC.